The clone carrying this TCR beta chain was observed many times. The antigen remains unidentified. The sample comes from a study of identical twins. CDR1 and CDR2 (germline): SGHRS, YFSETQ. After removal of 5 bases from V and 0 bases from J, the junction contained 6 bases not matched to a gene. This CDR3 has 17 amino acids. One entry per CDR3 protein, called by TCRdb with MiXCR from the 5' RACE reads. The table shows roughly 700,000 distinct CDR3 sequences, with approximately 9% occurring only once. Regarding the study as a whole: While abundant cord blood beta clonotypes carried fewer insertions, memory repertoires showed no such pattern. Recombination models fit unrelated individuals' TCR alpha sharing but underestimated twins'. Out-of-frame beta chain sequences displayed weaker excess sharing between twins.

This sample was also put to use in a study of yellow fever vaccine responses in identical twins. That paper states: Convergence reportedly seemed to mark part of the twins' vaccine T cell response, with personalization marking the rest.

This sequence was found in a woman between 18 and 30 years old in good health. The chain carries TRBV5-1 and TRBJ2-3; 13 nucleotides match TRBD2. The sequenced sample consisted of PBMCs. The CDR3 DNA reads TGCGCCAGCAGGCGGACTAGCGGGGGCCCGAGCACAGATACGCAGTATTTT. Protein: CASRRTSGGPSTDTQYF.